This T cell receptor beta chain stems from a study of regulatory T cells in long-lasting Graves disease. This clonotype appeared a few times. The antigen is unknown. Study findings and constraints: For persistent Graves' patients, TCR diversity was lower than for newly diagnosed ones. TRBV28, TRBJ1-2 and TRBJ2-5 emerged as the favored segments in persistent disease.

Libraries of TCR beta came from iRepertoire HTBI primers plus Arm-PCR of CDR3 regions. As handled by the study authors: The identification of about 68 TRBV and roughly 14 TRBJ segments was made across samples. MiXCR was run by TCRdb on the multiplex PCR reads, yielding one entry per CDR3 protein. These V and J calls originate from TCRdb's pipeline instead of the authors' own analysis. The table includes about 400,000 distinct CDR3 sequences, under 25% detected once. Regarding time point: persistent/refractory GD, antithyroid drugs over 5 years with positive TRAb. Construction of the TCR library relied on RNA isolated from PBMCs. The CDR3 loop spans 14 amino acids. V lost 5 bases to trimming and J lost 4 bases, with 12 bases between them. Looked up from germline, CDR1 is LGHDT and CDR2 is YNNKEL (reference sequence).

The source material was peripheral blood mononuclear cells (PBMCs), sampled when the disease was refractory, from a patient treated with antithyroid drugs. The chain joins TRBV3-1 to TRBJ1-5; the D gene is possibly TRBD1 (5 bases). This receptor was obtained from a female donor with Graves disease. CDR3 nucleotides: TGTGCCAGCAGCGATGGGACGGTTAATCAGCCCCAGCATTTT. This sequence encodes CASSDGTVNQPQHF.